This section outlines one TCR beta chain sequence together with its context. The antigen is unknown. This sample was included in a study of cytomegalovirus exposure and HLA in healthy donors. V shed 1 base, J shed 0 bases, and the junction held 11 bases outside the gene matches. The CDR3 extends over 19 amino acids. The V gene's germline CDR1 is MDHEN and CDR2 SYDVKM. Profiling relied on immunoSEQ multiplex PCR, and the TCRdb table lists in-frame clones only, not all of them. The table lists 200,000 to 250,000 clones, roughly 84% of them singletons. General study results and limits: Specificity for CMV antigens was confirmed in vitro for a few of the CMV-associated chains.

V usage is TRBV28 and J usage is TRBJ1-5, with 8 nucleotides matching TRBD1. The sequence came from a woman between 18 and 30 years old in good health and CMV-seropositive. Sequencing was carried out using PBMCs. The CDR3 coding sequence is TGTGCCAGCAGTTTATCGAAGGGCAGGGGGCCATATAGCAATCAGCCCCAGCATTTT. Its protein product is CASSLSKGRGPYSNQPQHF.